One and the same sample provided the 5 T cell receptor beta chains below, sequenced in a study of Graves' ophthalmopathy and Graves' hyperthyroidism. Amplification of TCR beta CDR3 regions used RNA transcripts. HTBI primers served in a first-round RT-PCR, which a second-round multiplex PCR followed. TCRdb called the multiplex PCR reads again in MiXCR, with one record for every CDR3 protein. Among around 600,000 distinct CDR3 sequences listed, under 50% were seen once. Sequencing was done on a sample of peripheral blood. Receptors were obtained from an adult man with Graves' ophthalmopathy.

This clonotype was counted many times. J is TRBJ1-5 and V is TRBV20-1; no clear D gene. The CDR3 extends over 12 amino acids. Germline lookup yields CDR1 DFQATT and CDR2 SNEGSKA (reference sequence). Trimming cost V 0 bases and J 3 bases, with 3 bases left between them. The CDR3 DNA is TGCAGTGCTAGAGAAAACAATCAGCCCCAGCATTTT. Translation gives CSARENNQPQHF.

The chain couples TRBV20-1 to TRBJ1-5; 7 nucleotides align to TRBD1. The ends lost 3 bases at V and 3 bases at J; junction bases unmatched: 11. Germline CDR1 reads DFQATT; CDR2 reads SNEGSKA (reference sequence). The CDR3 spans 16 residues. The CDR3 reads CSASGTGTAHNQPQHF. The CDR3, as DNA: TGCAGTGCTAGTGGCACCGGGACAGCGCACAATCAGCCCCAGCATTTT.

This clonotype occurred once. Being one base from a much bigger clone, this may be a read error. The CDR3 reads CASSMGQGPYGQYF. CDR3 bases: TGTGCCAGTAGTATGGGGCAGGGTCCTTACGGGCAGTACTTC. The chain combines TRBV19 with TRBJ2-7; TRBD1 might be the D (5 bases). The V gene's germline CDR1 is LNHDA and CDR2 SQIVND (reference sequence). The CDR3 loop spans 14 amino acids.

This clonotype came up many times. The V and J genes are TRBV12-3 or TRBV12-4 and TRBJ2-5; 7 nucleotides match TRBD1. V was clipped by 6 bases and J by 0 bases; unmatched bases: 4. The CDR3 is 14 amino acids. CDR3 coding DNA: TGTGCCAGCAGCCGAGGGACAGACCAAGAGACCCAGTACTTC. Its protein product is CASSRGTDQETQYF.

In this sample, this clonotype turned up many times. This chain joins TRBV12-3 or TRBV12-4 and TRBJ1-1; maybe TRBD1 (5 bases). V was clipped by 4 bases and J by 3 bases, with 12 bases between them. This CDR3 has 14 amino acids. The CDR3 region has the DNA TGTGCCAGCAGTTGGAAGGGGAGGTACACTGAAGCTTTCTTT. Translating it yields CASSWKGRYTEAFF.